These 29 T cell receptor beta chains originate from one sample sequenced in a study of shared T cell receptors in the human thymus. The protocol was immunoSEQ multiplex PCR, while the TCRdb copy is restricted to in-frame clones and leaves out a portion. The sample includes over 350,000 clones, about 95% of them seen just once. Sequenced input: thymocytes. The receptor set was obtained from a human donor.

CDR3 residues: CASSQGSLAGGPGRTDTQYF. The CDR3 nucleotides are TGTGCCAGCAGCCAAGGGAGTCTAGCGGGAGGGCCTGGGCGCACAGATACGCAGTATTTT. J is TRBJ2-3 and V is TRBV16; 12 bases are a match to TRBD2. Germline CDR1 and CDR2: KGHSY and FQNENV. Germline trimming cut 2 bases from V and 1 base from J; bases unmatched to any gene: 13. This CDR3 comprises 20 residues.

The rearrangement uses TRBV15 and TRBJ2-4; D is perhaps TRBD1 (5 bases). V lost 0 bases and J 0 bases, leaving 9 bases between the germline ends. Looked up from germline, CDR1 is LNHNV and CDR2 is YYDKDF (reference sequence). The CDR3 runs to 16 residues. This CDR3 is CATSREPGLAKNIQYF. DNA of the CDR3: TGTGCCACCAGCAGAGAACCAGGGCTAGCCAAAAACATTCAGTACTTC.

This chain links TRBV7-2 with TRBJ2-2; TRBD2 matches at 7 bases. V gave up 5 bases and J gave up 2 bases; unmatched junction bases: 11. The CDR3 is 17 amino acids. Germline CDR1 is SGHTA and CDR2 is FQGNSA. The CDR3 loop is CASSPGRGGDNTGELFF. The CDR3 coding sequence is TGTGCCAGCAGCCCAGGCCGTGGGGGGGACAACACCGGGGAGCTGTTTTTT.

The chain employs TRBV4-3 and TRBJ2-7; 10 bases line up with TRBD2. Trimming at V came to 3 bases and at J to 0 bases, leaving 5 bases not matched to a gene. Germline CDR1 reads LGHNA; CDR2 reads YSLEER. CDR3 length: 16 residues. DNA of the CDR3: TGCGCCAGCAGCCATCGGACTAGCGGAAACTCCTACGAGCAGTACTTC. Translation: CASSHRTSGNSYEQYF.

This rearrangement joins TRBV7-9 to TRBJ1-1; a possible D gene is TRBD1 (6 bases). There are 17 residues in the CDR3. The germline V and J ends were trimmed by 5 bases and 0 bases, with 19 bases remaining between them. Germline V gene sequence: CDR1 SEHNR, CDR2 FQNEAQ (reference sequence). CDR3 bases: TGTGCCAGCAGCCCTGGGACAAAGTACTCCCTGAACACTGAAGCTTTCTTT. Its protein product is CASSPGTKYSLNTEAFF.

The chain couples TRBV29-1 to TRBJ2-7; D perhaps matches TRBD2 (6 bases). Trimming pared 1 base from V and 2 bases from J, leaving 12 bases between. This CDR3 spans 14 amino acids. CDR1 is SQVTM, CDR2 ANQGSEA, per germline. As DNA, the CDR3 is TGCAGCGTTGAAGTCCCTAGCGAAACCTACGAGCAGTACTTC. Its translation: CSVEVPSETYEQYF.

This clone appeared once. The genes are TRBV4-2 and TRBJ1-2, with D possibly being TRBD1 (5 bases). V lost 0 bases and J lost 4, with 18 bases in between. Germline lookup yields CDR1 LGHNA and CDR2 YNFKEQ. This CDR3 has 17 amino acids. CDR3 coding DNA: TGTGCCAGCAGCCAAGAAGGTCAGGGCAAGTCGGGCTATGGCTACACCTTC. This encodes CASSQEGQGKSGYGYTF.

This rearrangement joins TRBV5-1 to TRBJ2-7; TRBD1 aligns across 9 bases. Germline V gives CDR1 SGHRS, CDR2 YFSETQ. Trimming took 4 bases from V and 2 from J; bases not matched to a gene: 4. This CDR3 is built from 14 residues. The CDR3 DNA reads TGCGCCAGCAGCGTCCGGGACAGGGCCTACGAGCAGTACTTC. Translation gives CASSVRDRAYEQYF.

The chain joins TRBV7-9 to TRBJ1-6, with 8 bases lining up with TRBD1. The V and J ends lost 6 bases and 7 bases, in that order; junction bases with no gene match: 11. The CDR3 loop spans 16 amino acids. Germline-derived CDR1 and CDR2 are SEHNR and FQNEAQ (reference sequence). This CDR3 is CASRLMTGTGNSPLHF. The CDR3 nucleotides read TGTGCCAGCAGATTGATGACCGGGACAGGAAATTCACCCCTCCACTTT.

The CDR3 reads CASSDSGREGPIEQFF. The CDR3 nucleotides read TGTGCCAGCAGTGACTCGGGGCGGGAGGGCCCGATTGAGCAGTTCTTC. The chain has TRBV6-4 and TRBJ2-1; 9 bases agree with TRBD2. Germline lookup yields CDR1 MRHNA and CDR2 SNTAGT. This CDR3 is 16 amino acids long. J gave up 9 bases and V 0 bases, and 9 bases lay outside the gene matches.

The table lists this clone with a count of one. This rearrangement joins TRBV28 to TRBJ2-1; 7 nucleotides agree with TRBD1. This CDR3 has 15 amino acids. CDR1 and CDR2 from the germline V gene are MDHEN and SYDVKM. V was pared by 3 bases and J by 1 base, with 3 bases of the junction left unmatched. The CDR3 region is CASSFRTGSYNEQFF. The CDR3 DNA follows: TGTGCCAGCAGTTTTCGGACAGGTTCCTACAATGAGCAGTTCTTC.

This clone was detected only once. The CDR3: CATSREIFRDSDQPQHF. The CDR3 DNA sequence: TGTGCCACCAGCAGAGAGATATTCCGCGATTCCGATCAGCCCCAGCATTTT. V usage is TRBV15 and J usage is TRBJ1-5; D uncertain. Germline V gene data show CDR1 as LNHNV and CDR2 as YYDKDF (reference sequence). V shed 0 bases and J shed 5 bases, with 17 bases lying between them. The CDR3 covers 17 residues.

This clone was observed a single time. The genes are TRBV5-4 and TRBJ2-1; tentatively, D is TRBD2 (5 bases). V gave up 4 bases and J gave up 6 bases, with 20 bases separating them. The CDR3 extends over 16 amino acids. CDR1 is SGHNT, CDR2 YYREEE, per germline (reference sequence). CDR3 sequence: CASSGLTSASTNEQFF. Here the CDR3 DNA reads TGTGCCAGCAGCGGGCTAACTAGTGCCTCTACCAATGAGCAGTTCTTC.

The chain carries TRBV27 and TRBJ1-3, with D possibly being TRBD1 (5 bases). CDR1 is MNHEY and CDR2 is SMNVEV in the germline V gene (reference sequence). The CDR3 loop spans 16 amino acids. V dropped 6 bases and J dropped 1 base, with 16 bases sitting between them. The CDR3 loop is CASRRTFGGSGNTIYF. The CDR3 bases are TGTGCCAGCAGGAGGACATTCGGAGGGTCTGGAAACACCATATATTTT.

This chain connects TRBV11-1 to TRBJ2-7; 8 bases agree with TRBD1. The CDR3 extends over 15 amino acids. The germline CDR1 and CDR2 sequences are SGHAT and FQDESV (reference sequence). Trimming at V came to 6 bases and at J to 3 bases, leaving 10 bases not matched to a gene. In nucleotides, the CDR3 is TGTGCCAGCAGTCCAGGGGGCCAACCCGGCTACGAGCAGTACTTC. Amino acid sequence: CASSPGGQPGYEQYF.

This chain joins TRBV10-2 and TRBJ2-2; 10 positions agree with TRBD2. Trimming at V came to 3 bases and at J to 7 bases, leaving 5 bases not matched to a gene. The length of the CDR3 is 15 residues. Germline V gene lookup returns CDR1 WSHSY and CDR2 SAAADI. The DNA for the CDR3 is TGCGCCAGCAGTGATGGGAAGCGGGGGGGCGGGGAGCTGTTTTTT. This encodes CASSDGKRGGGELFF.

This clone was counted a single time. V is TRBV27 and J is TRBJ1-4, with 8 bases that match TRBD1. Trimming took 5 bases from V and 7 from J; bases not matched to a gene: 12. CDR1 MNHEY and CDR2 SMNVEV come from the germline V gene (reference sequence). This CDR3 contains 16 residues. In DNA, the CDR3 is TGTGCCAGCAGTATCCTTGGACAGGGAGTTAGTGAAAAACTGTTTTTT. As protein: CASSILGQGVSEKLFF.

The chain carries TRBV6-1 and TRBJ2-5; weak D call: TRBD1 (5 bases). This CDR3 has 18 amino acids. V lost 2 bases to trimming and J lost 5 bases, with 24 bases between them. Germline assignment: CDR1 MNHNS and CDR2 SASEGT. The CDR3 spells CASSERGHGRHAGETQYF. The DNA of the CDR3 is TGTGCCAGCAGTGAACGCGGTCACGGACGGCACGCAGGGGAGACCCAGTACTTC.

This chain connects TRBV5-1 to TRBJ2-7; perhaps TRBD2 as D (6 bases). Trimming pared 4 bases from V and 7 bases from J, leaving 18 bases between. Looked up from germline, CDR1 is SGHRS and CDR2 is YFSETQ. The CDR3 spans 14 residues. CDR3 bases: TGCGCCAGCAGCCCACCCGCGGCGCGGGATGAGCAGTACTTC. Amino acid sequence: CASSPPAARDEQYF.

This clone is a singleton in its sample. The chain links TRBV7-9 to TRBJ1-1; the D gene is possibly TRBD1 (6 bases). Trimming stripped 6 bases from V and 5 bases from J, with 28 bases between. Germline CDR1 is SEHNR and CDR2 is FQNEAQ (reference sequence). The CDR3 runs 18 residues. CDR3 nucleotides: TGTGCCAGCAGTATCGAGCCAGACCGGTACAGGGTCGGGACTGAAGCTTTCTTT. Its translation: CASSIEPDRYRVGTEAFF.

The chain employs TRBV11-2 and TRBJ1-2; TRBD1 is a possible D gene (5 bases). V was cut by 6 bases and J by 6 bases, with 8 bases left in between. Per germline, CDR1 SGHAT and CDR2 FQNNGV. CDR3 length: 11 amino acids. The CDR3 is CASSSGDGYTF. The CDR3 coding sequence is TGTGCCAGCAGTTCGGGGGATGGCTACACCTTC.

The rearrangement links TRBV5-1 to TRBJ1-2; unclear D gene. The CDR3 loop spans 12 amino acids. Germline loops: CDR1 SGHRS, CDR2 YFSETQ. V lost 5 bases and J 3 bases, leaving 8 bases between the germline ends. The CDR3 spells CASRSVDYGYTF. In DNA, the CDR3 is TGCGCCAGCAGATCGGTAGACTATGGCTACACCTTC.

On this clone: Different DNA sequences within this sample yield the same CDR3. V and J are TRBV28 and TRBJ1-4; 10 nucleotides align to TRBD1. Trimming removed 5 bases from V and 5 bases from J; junction bases left unmatched: 5. Per the germline V gene, CDR1 is MDHEN and CDR2 is SYDVKM. This CDR3 comprises 15 residues. This chain's CDR3 is CASSPPGQGNEKLFF. CDR3 nucleotide sequence: TGTGCCAGCAGTCCCCCGGGACAGGGGAATGAAAAACTGTTTTTT. The variable domain in full, with the rest retrieved from reference TRBV28 and TRBJ1-4, is DVKVTQSSRYLVKRTGEKVFLECVQDMDHENMFWYRQDPGLGLRLIYFSYDVKMKEKGDIPEGYSVSREKKERFSLILESASTNQTSMYLCASSPPGQGNEKLFFGSGTQLSVL.

The rearrangement uses TRBV9 and TRBJ2-7; D perhaps matches TRBD1 (6 bases). The germline gives CDR1 SGDLS, CDR2 YYNGEE. V lost 4 bases to trimming and J lost 0 bases, with 17 bases between them. The CDR3 has 16 residues. In DNA, the CDR3 is TGTGCCAGCAGCCCCCAACAGGGCCCTAGCTCCTACGAGCAGTACTTC. Encoded protein: CASSPQQGPSSYEQYF.

The chain joins TRBV4-2 to TRBJ2-2; D gene uncertain. The V gene lost 2 bases and the J gene lost 2 bases, with 12 bases spanning the gap. This CDR3 is built from 16 residues. Germline-derived CDR1 and CDR2 are LGHNA and YNFKEQ. For the CDR3, the DNA is TGTGCCAGCAGCCAACTAAGGCGGACCAACACCGGGGAGCTGTTTTTT. Translation: CASSQLRRTNTGELFF.

Points on this clone: The junction and the germline gene differ at one end; a read error may be behind it. The chain is built from TRBV7-7 and TRBJ2-7, with 7 bases aligning to TRBD2. The germline gives CDR1 SSHAT, CDR2 FNYEAQ (reference sequence). CDR3 length: 12 amino acids. The CDR3 loop is CASSLWGGEQYF. The CDR3 DNA is TGTGCTAGCAGCTTATGGGGAGGGGAGCAGTACTTC.

The chain couples TRBV2 to TRBJ2-1; 11 bases match TRBD2. CDR1 and CDR2 (germline): SNHLY, FYNNEI. After removal of 4 bases from V and 8 bases from J, the junction contained 7 bases not matched to a gene. The CDR3 has 15 amino acids. CDR3 residues: CASSGRLAGIDEQFF. For the CDR3, the DNA is TGTGCCAGCAGTGGACGACTAGCGGGAATTGATGAGCAGTTCTTC.

V gene TRBV9 combines with J gene TRBJ2-3; D is perhaps TRBD2 (7 bases). The germline CDR1 and CDR2 sequences are SGDLS and YYNGEE. This CDR3 is built from 16 residues. The V end was cut by 6 bases, the J end by 2 bases, with 19 bases between. The CDR3 sequence: CASNFEGGRATDTQYF. DNA of the CDR3: TGTGCCAGCAACTTTGAGGGGGGGAGGGCCACAGATACGCAGTATTTT.

This chain links TRBV10-1 with TRBJ1-2; tentative D call: TRBD1 (6 bases). Trimming pared 4 bases from V and 0 bases from J, leaving 18 bases between. The CDR3 extends over 17 amino acids. Germline-derived CDR1 and CDR2 are WNHNN and SYGVQD (reference sequence). In DNA form, the CDR3 reads TGCGCCAGCAGTGCAGCTCCAGGGGCAAGAGCTAACTATGGCTACACCTTC. Amino acid sequence: CASSAAPGARANYGYTF.